This TCR beta chain was identified in a study of T cell clonotyping in hematopoietic cell transplantation. Notes on the study in general: CD4 and CD8 repertoire contributions could not be separated without sorting. After transplant, recipient diversity fell while pathologically expanded clonotypes grew through day 180.

Germline V lookup: CDR1 LGHNA, CDR2 YNFKEQ. This CDR3 contains 18 residues. V dropped 4 bases and J dropped 0; count of bases not matched to a gene: 7. This table comes from immunoSEQ multiplex PCR, and its TCRdb copy is limited to in-frame clones, with some not included. The table includes several thousand clones, approximately 88% detected once. For this clone: Its target is not known.

The receptor was isolated from a male patient aged 40 to 55 who had an allogeneic stem cell transplant from an unrelated donor, so the T cells may come from the graft donor. Some clones in this sample may be carry-over from other donors' samples. This specimen consisted of peripheral blood mononuclear cells, obtained 100 days after allogeneic stem cell transplant. The chain carries TRBV4-2 and TRBJ2-5, with 14 nucleotides matching TRBD2. This chain's CDR3 is CASSLRLAGGINQETQYF. The CDR3 region has the DNA TGTGCCAGCAGCCTACGACTAGCGGGGGGGATAAACCAAGAGACCCAGTACTTC.